This note documents a single TCR beta chain sequence. Its antigen is still unknown. This specimen comes from a study of blood T cells in healthy people across ages. Using a J-beta primer mix together with a sample-barcoded 5' primer, a second PCR was run for about 6 to 11 cycles. The template-switch adaptor, which had 12 random nucleotides, put a tag on each cDNA molecule. TCRdb re-derived calls from the 5' RACE reads in MiXCR, one entry per CDR3 protein. The data contain more than 1.4 million distinct CDR3 sequences, roughly 40% of them seen just once; the ten biggest clones take up roughly 8.2%. Overall study results and limits: Donors of long life had a larger count of naive CD4+ cells and greater diversity than aged donors.

This CDR3 spans 13 amino acids. Germline values: CDR1 SGDLS, CDR2 YYNGEE. Trimming took off 4 bases at V and 5 bases at J, with 10 bases between the two ends. The sequence came from a woman under 30 in good health. The sequenced material came from blood. The chain has TRBV9 and TRBJ2-1, with D possibly matching TRBD1 (5 bases). CDR3 nucleotides: TGTGCCAGCAGCTCGACAGTTAACAATGAGCAGTTCTTC. Its translation: CASSSTVNNEQFF.